This TCR beta chain appears in the sequencing data of a study of T-cell memory formation after mild COVID-19. About the research overall: TCR clusters largely stayed donor specific.

Notes on the study in general: Later expanders leaned CD4+, whereas clones that contracted between day 15 and 85 were balanced CD4/CD8. CD8+ contracting clones occupied EMRA, while CD4+ ones occupied mainly CM and EM.

This clonotype was recorded at least ten times. Its antigen is undetermined. The CDR3 is 14 amino acids. In germline, CDR1 is SGHRS, CDR2 YFSETQ. Trimming pared 5 bases from V and 1 base from J, leaving 12 bases between. TCRdb analysed the 5' RACE reads with MiXCR anew, one entry per CDR3 protein. The data contain a few hundred thousand distinct CDR3 sequences, about 15% of them singletons. The chain carries TRBV5-1 and TRBJ2-5; D is uncertain. The TCR sequence derives from a man younger than 35 who had mild COVID-19 (a few samples of this study predate the infection). Cell type and time point are not known. The sequencing input was PBMCs or a T cell subset sorted from them (not recorded which). CDR3 sequence: CASSGRNIQETQYF. The CDR3 coding sequence is TGCGCCAGCAGTGGACGGAACATCCAAGAGACCCAGTACTTC.